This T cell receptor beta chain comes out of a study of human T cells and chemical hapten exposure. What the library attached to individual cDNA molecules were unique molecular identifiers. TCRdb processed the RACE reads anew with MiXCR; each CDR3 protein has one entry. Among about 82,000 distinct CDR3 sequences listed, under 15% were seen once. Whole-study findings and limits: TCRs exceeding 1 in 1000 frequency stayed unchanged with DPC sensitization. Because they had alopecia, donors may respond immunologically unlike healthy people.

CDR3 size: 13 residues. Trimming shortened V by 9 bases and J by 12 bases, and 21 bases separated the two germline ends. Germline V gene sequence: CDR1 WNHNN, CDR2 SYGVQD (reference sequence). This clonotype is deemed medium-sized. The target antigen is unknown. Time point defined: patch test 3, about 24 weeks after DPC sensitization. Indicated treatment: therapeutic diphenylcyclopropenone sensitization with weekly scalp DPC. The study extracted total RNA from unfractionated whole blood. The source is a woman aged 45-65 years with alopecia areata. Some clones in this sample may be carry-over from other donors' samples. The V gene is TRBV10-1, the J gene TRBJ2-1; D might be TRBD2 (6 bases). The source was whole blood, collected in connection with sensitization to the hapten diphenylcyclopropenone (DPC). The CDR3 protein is CASSPGDRAGQFF. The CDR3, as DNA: TGCGCCAGTTCCCCAGGCGACCGAGCGGGGCAGTTCTTC.